This T cell receptor (beta chain) was captured by sequencing in a study of monozygotic twins with cystic fibrosis. Method: immunoSEQ multiplex PCR; TCRdb's copy keeps in-frame clones and lacks some. The sample lists roughly 25,000 clones; around 93% were seen once. The CDR3 extends over 13 amino acids. The V gene's germline CDR1 is SGHTA and CDR2 FQGNSA. Trimming took off 4 bases at V and 5 bases at J, with 11 bases between the two ends. The chain has TRBV7-2 and TRBJ1-1; D gene uncertain. The sequence derives from a girl aged 2 to 9 with cystic fibrosis. Sequenced sample: blood. The CDR3 sequence: CASSSGIGTEAFF. In nucleotides, the CDR3 is TGTGCCAGCAGCTCTGGTATCGGTACTGAAGCTTTCTTT.